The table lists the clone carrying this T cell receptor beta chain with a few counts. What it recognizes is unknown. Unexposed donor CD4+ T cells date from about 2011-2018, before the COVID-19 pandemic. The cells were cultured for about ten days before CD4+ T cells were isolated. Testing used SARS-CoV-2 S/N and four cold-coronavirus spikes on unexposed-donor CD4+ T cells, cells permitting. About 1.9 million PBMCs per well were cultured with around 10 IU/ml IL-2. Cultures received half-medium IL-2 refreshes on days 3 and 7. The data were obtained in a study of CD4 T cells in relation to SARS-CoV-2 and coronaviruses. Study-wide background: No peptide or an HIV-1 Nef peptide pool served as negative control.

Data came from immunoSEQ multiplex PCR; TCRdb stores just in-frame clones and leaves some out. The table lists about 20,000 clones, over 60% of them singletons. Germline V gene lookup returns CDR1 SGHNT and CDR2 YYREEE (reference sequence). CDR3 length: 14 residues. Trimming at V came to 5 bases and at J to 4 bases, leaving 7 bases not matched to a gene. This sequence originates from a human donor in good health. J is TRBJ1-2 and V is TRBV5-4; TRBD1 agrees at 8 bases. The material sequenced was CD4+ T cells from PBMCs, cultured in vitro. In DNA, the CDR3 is TGTGCCAGCAGAAAAACAGGGGGAGGCTATGGCTACACCTTC. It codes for CASRKTGGGYGYTF.